This TCR beta chain was captured in a study of shared clonotypes between healthy human individuals. Overall study: CD8 memory received one plate per donor, CD8 naive two, CD4 memory three and CD4 naive three.

This CDR3 region has 15 residues. V lost 3 bases and J lost 6; bases outside the gene matches: 7. Germline V lookup: CDR1 SGHRS, CDR2 YFSETQ. In regard to this clone: Its antigen remains unknown.

A split of CD4+ cells into CD45RA+ naive and CD45RA-negative memory subsets was performed. Overall study results and limits: Non-shared clonotypes were found to have lower generation probabilities than the clonotypes that were shared by all four of the sorted-subset donors. Sampling included only blood; tissue repertoires likely differ.

Measured with immunoSEQ multiplex PCR; TCRdb has only the in-frame clones, and not every one. This sample carries about 2 million clones, roughly 94% of them seen once, and the ten largest clones take approximately 0.13%. This chain uses TRBV5-1 with TRBJ2-1; 9 bases fit TRBD1. The sequence was obtained from a man between 18 and 35 years old in good health. Sequenced input: naive CD4+ T cells sorted from blood. The subset here: CD45RA+ positively selected. This CDR3 reads CASSWTGVFRNEQFF. The CDR3 DNA follows: TGCGCCAGCAGCTGGACAGGGGTGTTCCGCAATGAGCAGTTCTTC.